Listed here are 4 T cell receptor beta chains from one sample, sequenced in a study of shared clonotypes between healthy human individuals. Terminally differentiated effector memory CD45RA+ cells were excluded from the naive CD8 cells, which were CD45RO-negative and positively selected for CCR7. The protocol was immunoSEQ multiplex PCR, while the TCRdb copy is restricted to in-frame clones and leaves out a portion. This table holds around 1.9 million clones, 93% found once. Sample: naive CD8+ T cells from PBMCs. The receptors were gathered from a young man in good health. Some clones in this sample may be carry-over from other donors' samples.

The rearrangement uses TRBV6-5 and TRBJ1-6; the D is unclear. CDR3 length: 14 amino acids. Germline V gene data show CDR1 as MNHEY and CDR2 as SVGAGI. The V and J ends lost 5 bases and 10 bases respectively, with 15 bases between them. The DNA of the CDR3 is TGTGCCAGCAGTCTCTCCAGGAGTCGCTCACCCCTCCACTTT. Its protein product is CASSLSRSRSPLHF.

The J gene is TRBJ2-1, the V gene TRBV5-1; TRBD1 aligns across 7 bases. The CDR3 runs to 18 residues. The germline V gene encodes CDR1 SGHRS and CDR2 YFSETQ. V lost 4 bases and J lost 1; bases outside the gene matches: 14. CDR3 sequence: CASSTYRDRPESYNEQFF. The CDR3 region has the DNA TGCGCCAGCAGCACATACCGGGACAGACCCGAATCCTACAATGAGCAGTTCTTC.

The gene calls are TRBV7-7 and TRBJ2-5; 7 bases map to TRBD2. CDR1 is SSHAT and CDR2 is FNYEAQ in the germline V gene (reference sequence). V was clipped by 2 bases and J by 1 base; unmatched bases: 10. The CDR3 runs 17 residues. The CDR3 DNA is TGTGCCAGCAGCTTAAGGGAGGGTGTCTGGGCCCAAGAGACCCAGTACTTC. Translated: CASSLREGVWAQETQYF. Drawing the rest from reference TRBV7-7 and TRBJ2-5, the complete variable domain is GAGVSQSPRYKVTKRGQDVTLRCDPISSHATLYWYQQALGQGPEFLTYFNYEAQPDKSGLPSDRFSAERPEGSISTLTIQRTEQRDSAMYRCASSLREGVWAQETQYFGPGTRLLVL.

V gene TRBV4-1 combines with J gene TRBJ2-7; TRBD1 agrees at 7 bases. The J segment lost 2 bases and the V segment lost 4 bases, leaving 8 bases of the junction unmatched. The CDR3 extends over 15 amino acids. Germline V gives CDR1 MGHRA, CDR2 YSYEKL. The CDR3 sequence is CASSPSYGQAYEQYF. In DNA, the CDR3 is TGCGCCAGCAGCCCATCCTACGGACAGGCCTACGAGCAGTACTTC.